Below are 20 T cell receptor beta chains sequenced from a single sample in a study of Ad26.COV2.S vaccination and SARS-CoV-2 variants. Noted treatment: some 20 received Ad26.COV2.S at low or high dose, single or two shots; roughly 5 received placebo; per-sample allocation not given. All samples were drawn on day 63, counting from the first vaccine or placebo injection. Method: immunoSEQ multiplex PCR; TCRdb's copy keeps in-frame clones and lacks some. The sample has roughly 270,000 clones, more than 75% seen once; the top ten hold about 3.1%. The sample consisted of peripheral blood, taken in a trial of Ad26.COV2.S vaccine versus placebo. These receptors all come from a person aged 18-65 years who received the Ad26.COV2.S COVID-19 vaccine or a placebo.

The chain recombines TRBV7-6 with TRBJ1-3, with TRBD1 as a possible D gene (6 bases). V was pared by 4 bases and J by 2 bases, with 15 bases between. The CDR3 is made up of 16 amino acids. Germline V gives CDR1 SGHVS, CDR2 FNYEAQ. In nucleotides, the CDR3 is TGTGCCAGCAGCTCCCGACCGGGACAAACTGGAAACACCATATATTTT. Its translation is CASSSRPGQTGNTIYF.

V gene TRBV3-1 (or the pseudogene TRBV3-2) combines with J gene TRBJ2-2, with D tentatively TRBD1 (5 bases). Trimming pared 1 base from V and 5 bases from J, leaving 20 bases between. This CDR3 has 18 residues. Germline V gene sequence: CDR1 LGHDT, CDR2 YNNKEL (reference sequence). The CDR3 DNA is TGTGCCAGCAGCCAAGTTGGCAGTGGGGCCCTAGGAACCGGGGAGCTGTTTTTT. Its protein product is CASSQVGSGALGTGELFF.

The CDR3 spells CASSLGQFNEKLFF. The CDR3 coding sequence is TGCGCCAGCAGCCTGGGACAGTTTAATGAAAAACTGTTTTTT. The chain is built from TRBV5-1 and TRBJ1-4, with 7 bases that match TRBD1. Per germline, CDR1 SGHRS and CDR2 YFSETQ. This CDR3 has 14 residues. The J segment lost 4 bases and the V segment lost 4 bases, leaving 4 bases of the junction unmatched.

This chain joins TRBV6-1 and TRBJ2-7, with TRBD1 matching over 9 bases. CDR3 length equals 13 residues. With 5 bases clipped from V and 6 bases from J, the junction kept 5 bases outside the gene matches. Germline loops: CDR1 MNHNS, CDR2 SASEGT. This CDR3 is CASSLQGAGEQYF. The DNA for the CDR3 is TGTGCCAGCAGTCTACAGGGGGCCGGCGAGCAGTACTTC.

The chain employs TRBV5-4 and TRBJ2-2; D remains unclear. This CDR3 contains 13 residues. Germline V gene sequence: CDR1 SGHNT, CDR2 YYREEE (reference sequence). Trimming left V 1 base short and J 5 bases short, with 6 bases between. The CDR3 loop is CASSLSRTGELFF. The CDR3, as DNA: TGTGCCAGCAGCTTGAGTCGGACCGGGGAGCTGTTTTTT.

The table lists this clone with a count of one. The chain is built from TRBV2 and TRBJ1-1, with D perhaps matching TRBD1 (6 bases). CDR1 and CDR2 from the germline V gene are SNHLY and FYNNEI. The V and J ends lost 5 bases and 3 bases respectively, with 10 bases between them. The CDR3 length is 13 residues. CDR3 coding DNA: TGTGCCAGCAGTATAAACAGGGACACTGAAGCTTTCTTT. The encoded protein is CASSINRDTEAFF.

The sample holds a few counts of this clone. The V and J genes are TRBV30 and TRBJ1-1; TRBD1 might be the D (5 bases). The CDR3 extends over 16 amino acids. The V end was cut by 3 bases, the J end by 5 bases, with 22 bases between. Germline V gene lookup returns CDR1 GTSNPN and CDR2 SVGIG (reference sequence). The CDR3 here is CAWRRSGQGSNTEAFF. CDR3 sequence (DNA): TGTGCCTGGAGGCGATCGGGGCAGGGATCGAATACTGAAGCTTTCTTT. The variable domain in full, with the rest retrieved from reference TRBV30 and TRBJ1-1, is SQTIHQWPATLVQPVGSPLSLECTVEGTSNPNLYWYRQAAGRGLQLLFYSVGIGQISSEVPQNLSASRPQDRQFILSSKKLLLSDSGFYLCAWRRSGQGSNTEAFFGQGTRLTVV.

The CDR3 DNA follows: TGTGCCAGCAGCACCAGGGCGACCACCGGGGAGCTGTTTTTT. Encoded protein: CASSTRATTGELFF. The chain links TRBV13 to TRBJ2-2; TRBD1 might be the D (5 bases). Deletions cut 5 bases from V and 4 bases from J, with 11 bases between. The V gene's germline CDR1 is PRHDT and CDR2 FYEKMQ (reference sequence). This CDR3 is 14 amino acids long.

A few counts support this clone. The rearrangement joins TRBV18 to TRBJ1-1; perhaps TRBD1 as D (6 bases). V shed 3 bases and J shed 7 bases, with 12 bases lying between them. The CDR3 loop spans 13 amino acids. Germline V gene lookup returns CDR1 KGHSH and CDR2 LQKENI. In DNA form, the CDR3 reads TGTGCCAGCTCACCCGACACAGGGTATGAAGCTTTCTTT. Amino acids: CASSPDTGYEAFF.

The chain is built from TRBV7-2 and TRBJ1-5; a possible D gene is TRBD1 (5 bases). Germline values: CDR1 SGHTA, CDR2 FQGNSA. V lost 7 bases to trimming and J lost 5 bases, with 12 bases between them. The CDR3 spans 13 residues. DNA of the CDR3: TGTGCCAGCACCGCGGGGGGGTATCAGCCCCAGCATTTT. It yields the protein CASTAGGYQPQHF.

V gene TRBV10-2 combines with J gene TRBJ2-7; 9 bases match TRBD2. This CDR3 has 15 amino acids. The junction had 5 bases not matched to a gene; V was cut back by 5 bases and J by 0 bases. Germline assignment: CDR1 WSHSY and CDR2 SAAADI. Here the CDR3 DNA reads TGCGCCAGCAGTAAGACTAGCGGCAGCTCCTACGAGCAGTACTTC. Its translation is CASSKTSGSSYEQYF.

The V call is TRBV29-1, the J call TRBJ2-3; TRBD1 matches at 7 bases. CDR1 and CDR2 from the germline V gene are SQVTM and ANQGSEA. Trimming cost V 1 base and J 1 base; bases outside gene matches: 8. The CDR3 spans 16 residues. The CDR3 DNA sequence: TGCAGCGTTGAAGGGCAGGGGGTGTTGGGCACAGATACGCAGTATTTT. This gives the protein CSVEGQGVLGTDTQYF.

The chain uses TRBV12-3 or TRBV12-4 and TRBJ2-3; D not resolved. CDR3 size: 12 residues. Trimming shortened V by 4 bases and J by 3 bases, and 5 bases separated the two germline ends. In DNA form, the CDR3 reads TGTGCCAGCAGTTATGTTACAGATACGCAGTATTTT. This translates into CASSYVTDTQYF.

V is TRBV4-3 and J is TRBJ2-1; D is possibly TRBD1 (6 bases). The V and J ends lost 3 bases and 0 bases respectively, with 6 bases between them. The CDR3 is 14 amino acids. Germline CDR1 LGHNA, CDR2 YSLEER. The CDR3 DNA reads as TGCGCCAGCAGCCACAGGGGCTCCTACAATGAGCAGTTCTTC. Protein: CASSHRGSYNEQFF.

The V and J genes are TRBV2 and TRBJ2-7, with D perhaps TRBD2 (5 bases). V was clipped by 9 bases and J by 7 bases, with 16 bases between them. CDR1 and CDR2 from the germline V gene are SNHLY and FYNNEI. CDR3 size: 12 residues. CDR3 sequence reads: CASGPNSGEQYF. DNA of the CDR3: TGTGCCAGTGGACCGAATTCGGGGGAGCAGTACTTC.

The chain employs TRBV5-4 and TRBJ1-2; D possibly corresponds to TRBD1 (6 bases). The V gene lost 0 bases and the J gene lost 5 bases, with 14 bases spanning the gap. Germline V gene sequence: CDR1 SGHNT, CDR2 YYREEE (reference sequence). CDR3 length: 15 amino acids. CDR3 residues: CASSLGGPGAYGYTF. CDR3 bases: TGTGCCAGCAGCTTGGGAGGGCCAGGGGCGTATGGCTACACCTTC.

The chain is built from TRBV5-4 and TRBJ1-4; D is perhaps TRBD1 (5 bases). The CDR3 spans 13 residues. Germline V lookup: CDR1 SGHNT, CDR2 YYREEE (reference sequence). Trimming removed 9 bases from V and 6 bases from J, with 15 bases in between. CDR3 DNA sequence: TGTGCCACCCGGGTGCGGGGGGATGAAAAACTGTTTTTT. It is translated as CATRVRGDEKLFF. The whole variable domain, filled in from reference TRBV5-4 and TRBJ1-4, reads ETGVTQSPTHLIKTRGQQVTLRCSSQSGHNTVSWYQQALGQGPQFIFQYYREEENGRGNFPPRFSGLQFPNYSSELNVNALELDDSALYLCATRVRGDEKLFFGSGTQLSVL.

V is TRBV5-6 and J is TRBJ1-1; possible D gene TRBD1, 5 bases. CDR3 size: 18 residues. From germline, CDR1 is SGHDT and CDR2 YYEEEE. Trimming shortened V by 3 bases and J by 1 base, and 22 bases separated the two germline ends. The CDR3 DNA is TGTGCCAGCAGCTCGTTTGTCCCCGGGGGTCAGCAGAACACTGAAGCTTTCTTT. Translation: CASSSFVPGGQQNTEAFF.

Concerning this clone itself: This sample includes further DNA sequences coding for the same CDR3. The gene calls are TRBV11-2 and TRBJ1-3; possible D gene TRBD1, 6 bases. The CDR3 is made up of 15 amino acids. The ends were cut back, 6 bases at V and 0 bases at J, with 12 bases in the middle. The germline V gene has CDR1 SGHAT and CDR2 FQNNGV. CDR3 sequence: CASSSGQSSGNTIYF. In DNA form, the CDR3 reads TGTGCCAGCAGTTCAGGACAGTCCTCTGGAAACACCATATATTTT.

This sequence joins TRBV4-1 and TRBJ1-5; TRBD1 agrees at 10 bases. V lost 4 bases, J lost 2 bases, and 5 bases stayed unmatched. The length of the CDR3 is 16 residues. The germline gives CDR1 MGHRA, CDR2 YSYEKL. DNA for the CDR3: TGCGCCAGCAGCCCGATGGACAGGGGGGGCAATCAGCCCCAGCATTTT. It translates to CASSPMDRGGNQPQHF.